This is a list of T cell receptor beta chains from one sample in a study of technical replicates of blood from several donors. Assay: immunoSEQ multiplex PCR; the TCRdb copy retains only in-frame clones and omits some. The sample consists of about 70,000 clones, roughly 92% of them appearing once. What was sequenced was PBMCs. The receptor source for this set is a human donor in good health. Some clones in this sample may be carry-over from other donors' samples. Each CDR3 is given with its conserved first and last residue. Fields, in order: J gene, clone size, V gene, D gene, CDR3 DNA, CDR3 protein. A D gene is named only where the DNA matches it firmly. Size values are once, few and many counts, or a class for expanded clones, and some rows have none.

TRBJ1-1,.,TRBV4-2,TRBD1,TGTGCGACGCTAACAACAGGGGCGAACACTGAAGCTTTCTTT,CATLTTGANTEAFF
TRBJ2-7,.,TRBV6-5,TRBD1,TGTGCCAGCAGTTACGCGACAGGGGTCCCCTACGAGCAGTACTTC,CASSYATGVPYEQYF
TRBJ2-7,.,TRBV19,TRBD1,TGTGCCAGTAGTGACCCTGGACAGGGGGCCCTCTACGAGCAGTACTTC,CASSDPGQGALYEQYF
TRBJ2-2,.,TRBV4-2,TRBD1,TGTGCCAGCAGCCGCGGGACAGGGGAAACCGGGGAGCTGTTTTTT,CASSRGTGETGELFF
TRBJ2-1,once,TRBV19,.,TGTGCCAGTAGTACCGACAGCCTTGGGGCCAATGAGCAGTTCTTC,CASSTDSLGANEQFF
TRBJ2-1,.,TRBV25-1,.,TGTGCCAGCAGTTTTAGCGGAAACTACAATGAGCAGTTCTTC,CASSFSGNYNEQFF
TRBJ2-3,.,TRBV19,.,TGTGCCAGTAGTATATACTATCTAAGCACAGATACGCAGTATTTT,CASSIYYLSTDTQYF
TRBJ1-3,.,TRBV7-2,TRBD1,TGTGCCAGCAGCCCAAGACAGGGGGTTGGCGGAAACACCATATATTTT,CASSPRQGVGGNTIYF
TRBJ2-7,.,TRBV9,.,TGTGCCAGCAGCCGCTACGGGGGCGAGCAGTACTTC,CASSRYGGEQYF
TRBJ2-5,.,TRBV6-5,TRBD2,TGTGCCAGCAGACCACCGGGGGGGCCAAAGACCCAGTACTTC,CASRPPGGPKTQYF
TRBJ2-1,.,TRBV6-4,TRBD2,TGTGCCAGCAGCGACGGACTAGATGGGGGACCGGAGAGGCAGTTCTTC,CASSDGLDGGPERQFF
TRBJ2-6,.,TRBV4-2,TRBD1,TGTGCCAGCAGCCAAGTTAAACAGGGGGTCTCTGGGGCCAACGTCCTGACTTTC,CASSQVKQGVSGANVLTF
TRBJ2-1,.,TRBV5-1,.,TGCGCCAGCAGCGGCGGGGACAGCTACAATGAGCAGTTCTTC,CASSGGDSYNEQFF
TRBJ1-4,.,TRBV4-2,.,TGTGCCAGCAGCCAAGGTCAGATTAATGAAAAACTGTTTTTT,CASSQGQINEKLFF
TRBJ2-1,.,TRBV9,TRBD2,TGTGCCAGCAGCGTCCGCGGGCGGGGGGGCGGAAATGAGCAGTTCTTC,CASSVRGRGGGNEQFF
TRBJ2-1,.,TRBV5-5,TRBD1,TGTGCCAGCAGGACCGGGACAGGGGGATATGAGCAGTTCTTC,CASRTGTGGYEQFF
TRBJ2-3,.,TRBV2,.,TGTGCCAGCAGTCGATCAGTCCCAGATACGCAGTATTTT,CASSRSVPDTQYF
TRBJ2-1,.,TRBV30,.,TGTGCCTGGAGTGCCCAGAATGAGCAGTTCTTC,CAWSAQNEQFF
TRBJ2-2,.,TRBV9,TRBD2,TGTGCCAGCAGCGTTGGAGCGGGGGGATATTCGGTCACCGGGGAGCTGTTTTTT,CASSVGAGGYSVTGELFF
TRBJ2-7,.,TRBV5-1,TRBD1,TGCGCCAGCAGCTTGGAGCCGGGACAGGTGGTCTACGAGCAGTACTTC,CASSLEPGQVVYEQYF
TRBJ2-7,.,TRBV15,TRBD1,TGTGCCACCAGCAGAGATCGAACAGGGGCCTACGAGCAGTACTTC,CATSRDRTGAYEQYF
TRBJ1-2,once,TRBV30,.,TGTGCCTGGACCCTCCCCCCGAGGGATGGCTACACCTTC,CAWTLPPRDGYTF
TRBJ2-7,few,TRBV30,TRBD1,TGTGCCTGGAGTGTTGGGACAGGGGTAGTCTACGAGCAGTACTTC,CAWSVGTGVVYEQYF
TRBJ1-1,.,TRBV18,.,TGTGCCAGCTCCCGCTCGACAAGCACTGAAGCTTTCTTT,CASSRSTSTEAFF
TRBJ2-6,.,TRBV5-1,TRBD1,TGCGCCAGCAGCGGACAGGATAAGAGCTCTGGGGCCAACGTCCTGACTTTC,CASSGQDKSSGANVLTF
TRBJ2-7,once,TRBV4-3,.,TGCGCCAGCAGCCAAGTTGCCGGGGACGAGCAGTACTTC,CASSQVAGDEQYF
TRBJ1-2,.,TRBV7-7,.,TGTGCCAGTAAGGGGGAAGGCTATGGCTACACCTTC,CASKGEGYGYTF
TRBJ2-7,.,TRBV4-1,TRBD2,TGCGCCAGCAGCACGACTAGCGCTACCTACGAGCAGTACTTC,CASSTTSATYEQYF
TRBJ2-2,.,TRBV7-9,.,TGTGCCAGCAGCTCCAGGGCGACCGGGGAGCTGTTTTTT,CASSSRATGELFF
TRBJ1-2,.,TRBV5-4,TRBD1,TGTGCCAGCAGCTTGGAAGGACAGGGGGTCCATGGCTACACCTTC,CASSLEGQGVHGYTF
TRBJ2-7,.,TRBV5-1,TRBD2,TGCGCCAGCAGCTGGTTTAGCTTAGCGGGAGGGAGCGAGCAGTACTTC,CASSWFSLAGGSEQYF
TRBJ2-7,.,TRBV2,.,TGTGCCAGCAGACTAGAGTCCTACGAGCAGTACTTC,CASRLESYEQYF
TRBJ2-5,.,TRBV15,.,TGTGCCACCAGCAGAGACCAAGGACATCTAGAGACCCAGTACTTC,CATSRDQGHLETQYF
TRBJ1-5,.,TRBV6-4,.,TGTGCCAGCAGTGAAGGCGATTGGACAGATTTCAATAGCAATCAGCCCCAGCATTTT,CASSEGDWTDFNSNQPQHF
TRBJ1-6,.,TRBV7-2,.,TGTGCCAGCAGCTTAGGCAGTAATTCACCCCTCCACTTT,CASSLGSNSPLHF
TRBJ1-5,.,TRBV18,.,TGTGCCAGCTCACCGTTTTCGGTAGGGGCTAGTCAGCCCCAGCATTTT,CASSPFSVGASQPQHF
TRBJ1-4,.,TRBV2,.,TGTGCCAGCAGTGAAGACCGGGAAAAACTGTTTTTT,CASSEDREKLFF
TRBJ2-5,.,TRBV6-5,TRBD2,TGTGCCAGCAGTCTAGCGGGTACGGTCGAGACCCAGTACTTC,CASSLAGTVETQYF
TRBJ2-1,.,TRBV27,TRBD2,TGTGCCAGCAATCCAGCGGGGGGGCCCAGCAATGAGCAGTTCTTC,CASNPAGGPSNEQFF
TRBJ1-1,.,TRBV5-4,.,TGTGCCAGCAGCCCGAGGGGGTTGAACACTGAAGCTTTCTTT,CASSPRGLNTEAFF
TRBJ2-1,.,TRBV5-1,TRBD2,TGCGCCAGCAGTTCTAGCGGGGCCTACAATGAGCAGTTCTTC,CASSSSGAYNEQFF
TRBJ1-5,.,TRBV2,TRBD1,TGTGCCACGGCGTGGGACAGGCAGAATCAGCCCCAGCATTTT,CATAWDRQNQPQHF
TRBJ2-7,.,TRBV21-1,.,TGTGCCAGCAGCAAAGGGGGCTTTAGGAGCTCCTACGAGCAGTACTTC,CASSKGGFRSSYEQYF
TRBJ1-2,.,TRBV7-2,.,TGTGCCAGCAGCCCCGGGCCTGGGACACCAGGCTACACCTTC,CASSPGPGTPGYTF
TRBJ1-6,.,TRBV25-1,TRBD1,TGTGCCAGCAGCGGGACAGGGTATCATTCACCCCTCCACTTT,CASSGTGYHSPLHF
TRBJ2-5,.,TRBV9,TRBD2,TGTGCCAGCAGCGGGGGACTAGCCCTACGGGAGACCCAGTACTTC,CASSGGLALRETQYF
TRBJ2-5,once,TRBV19,.,TGTGCCAGTAGTATAGGAACTAGCCGCCTCTTGACCCAGTACTTC,CASSIGTSRLLTQYF
TRBJ2-1,.,TRBV19,TRBD1,TGTGCCAGTAGGACAGGGGGTAGGGTTGATGAGCAGTTCTTC,CASRTGGRVDEQFF
TRBJ1-5,few,TRBV10-3,TRBD1,TGTGCCATCAGTACAGGGGGTACAAATCAGCCCCAGCATTTT,CAISTGGTNQPQHF
TRBJ1-1,.,TRBV29-1,.,TGCAGCGTTGAGTCGCGGGGAGAGGTCACTGAAGCTTTCTTT,CSVESRGEVTEAFF
TRBJ2-6,.,TRBV7-9,TRBD1,TGTGCCAGCAGCTCCAATCCGGGACAGGGGCACTCTGGGGCCAACGTCCTGACTTTC,CASSSNPGQGHSGANVLTF
TRBJ2-2,.,TRBV7-2,.,TGTGCCAGCAGCGCCACTAGATCTGGGGAGCTGTTTTTT,CASSATRSGELFF
TRBJ2-1,.,TRBV5-6,.,TGTGCCAGCAGCTCTGCCGGTGGAGGGGTCAATGAGCAGTTCTTC,CASSSAGGGVNEQFF
TRBJ2-2,.,TRBV29-1,TRBD2,TGCAGCGTTGAAGATTGGGGACTAGCGGGTACCGGGGAGCTGTTTTTT,CSVEDWGLAGTGELFF